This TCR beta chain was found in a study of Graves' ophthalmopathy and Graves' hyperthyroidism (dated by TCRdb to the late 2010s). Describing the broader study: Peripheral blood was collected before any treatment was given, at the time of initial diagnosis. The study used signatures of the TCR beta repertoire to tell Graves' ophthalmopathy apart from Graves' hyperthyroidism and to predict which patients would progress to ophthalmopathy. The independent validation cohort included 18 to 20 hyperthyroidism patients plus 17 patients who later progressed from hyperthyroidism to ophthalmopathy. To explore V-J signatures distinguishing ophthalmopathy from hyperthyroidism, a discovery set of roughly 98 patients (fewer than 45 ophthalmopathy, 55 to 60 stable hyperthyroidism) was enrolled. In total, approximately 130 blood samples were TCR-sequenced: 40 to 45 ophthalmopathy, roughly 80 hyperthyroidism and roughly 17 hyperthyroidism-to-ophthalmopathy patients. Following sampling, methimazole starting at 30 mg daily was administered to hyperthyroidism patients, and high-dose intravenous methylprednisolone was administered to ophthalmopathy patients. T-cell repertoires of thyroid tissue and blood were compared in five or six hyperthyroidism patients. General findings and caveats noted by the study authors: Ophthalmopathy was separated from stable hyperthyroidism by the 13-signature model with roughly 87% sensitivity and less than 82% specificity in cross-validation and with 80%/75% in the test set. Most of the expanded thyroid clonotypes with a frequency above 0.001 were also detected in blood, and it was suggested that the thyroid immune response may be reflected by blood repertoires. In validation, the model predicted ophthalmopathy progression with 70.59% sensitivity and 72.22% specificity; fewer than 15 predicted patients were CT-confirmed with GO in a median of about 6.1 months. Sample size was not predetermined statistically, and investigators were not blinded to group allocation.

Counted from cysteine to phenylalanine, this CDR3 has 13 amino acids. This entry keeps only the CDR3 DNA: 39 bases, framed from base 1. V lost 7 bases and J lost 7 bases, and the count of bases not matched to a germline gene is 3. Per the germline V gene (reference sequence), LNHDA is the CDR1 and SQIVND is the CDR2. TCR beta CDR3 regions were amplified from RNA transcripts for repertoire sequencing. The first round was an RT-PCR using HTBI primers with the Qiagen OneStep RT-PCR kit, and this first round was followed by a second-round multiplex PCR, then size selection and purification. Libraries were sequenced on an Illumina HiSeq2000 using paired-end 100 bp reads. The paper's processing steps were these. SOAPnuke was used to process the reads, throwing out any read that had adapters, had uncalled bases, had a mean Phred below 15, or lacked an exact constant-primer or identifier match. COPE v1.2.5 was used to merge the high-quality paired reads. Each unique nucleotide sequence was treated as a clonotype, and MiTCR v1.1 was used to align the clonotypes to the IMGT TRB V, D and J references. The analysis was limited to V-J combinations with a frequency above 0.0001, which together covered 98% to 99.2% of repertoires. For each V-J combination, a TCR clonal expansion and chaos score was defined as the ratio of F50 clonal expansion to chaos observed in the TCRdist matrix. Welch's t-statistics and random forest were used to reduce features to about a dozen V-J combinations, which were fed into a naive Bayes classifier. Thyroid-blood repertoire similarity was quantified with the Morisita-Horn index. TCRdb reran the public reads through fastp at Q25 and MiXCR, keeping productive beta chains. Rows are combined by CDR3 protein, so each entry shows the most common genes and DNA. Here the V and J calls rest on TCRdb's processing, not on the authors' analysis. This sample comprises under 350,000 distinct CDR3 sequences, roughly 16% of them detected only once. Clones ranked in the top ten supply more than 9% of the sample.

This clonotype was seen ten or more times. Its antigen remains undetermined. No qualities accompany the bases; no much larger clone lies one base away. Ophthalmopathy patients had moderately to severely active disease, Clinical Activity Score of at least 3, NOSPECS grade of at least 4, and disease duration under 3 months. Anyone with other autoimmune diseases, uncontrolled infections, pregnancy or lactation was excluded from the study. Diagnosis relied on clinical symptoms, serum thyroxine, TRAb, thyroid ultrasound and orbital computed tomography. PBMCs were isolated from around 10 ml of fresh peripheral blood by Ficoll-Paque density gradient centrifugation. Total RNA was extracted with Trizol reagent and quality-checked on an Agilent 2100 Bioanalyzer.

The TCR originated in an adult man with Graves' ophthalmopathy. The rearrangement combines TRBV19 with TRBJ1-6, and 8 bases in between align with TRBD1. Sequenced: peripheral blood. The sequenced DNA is TGTGCCAGTAAGGGACAGGTGAATTCACCCCTCCACTTT. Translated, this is CASKGQVNSPLHF.